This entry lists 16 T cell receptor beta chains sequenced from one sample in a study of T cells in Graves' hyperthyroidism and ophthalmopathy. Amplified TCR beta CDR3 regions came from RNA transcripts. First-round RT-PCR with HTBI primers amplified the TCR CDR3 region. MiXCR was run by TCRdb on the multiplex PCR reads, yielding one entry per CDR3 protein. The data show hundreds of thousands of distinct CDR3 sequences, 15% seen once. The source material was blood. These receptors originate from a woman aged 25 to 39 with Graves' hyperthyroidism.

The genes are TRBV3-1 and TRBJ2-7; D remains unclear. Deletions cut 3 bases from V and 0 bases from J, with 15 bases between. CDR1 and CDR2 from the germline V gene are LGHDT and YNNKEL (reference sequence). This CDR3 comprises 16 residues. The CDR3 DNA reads TGTGCCAGCAGCCAGGGTTCCCCGCCTAACTCCTACGAGCAGTACTTC. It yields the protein CASSQGSPPNSYEQYF.

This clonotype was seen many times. CDR3 sequence (DNA): TGTGCCAGCAGCCCAGGGATCCATGAGCAGTTCTTC. Amino acids: CASSPGIHEQFF. The rearrangement joins TRBV7-2 to TRBJ2-1, with D tentatively TRBD1 (5 bases). CDR3 length equals 12 residues. Germline V lookup: CDR1 SGHTA, CDR2 FQGNSA. V lost 5 bases and J lost 8, with 10 bases in between.

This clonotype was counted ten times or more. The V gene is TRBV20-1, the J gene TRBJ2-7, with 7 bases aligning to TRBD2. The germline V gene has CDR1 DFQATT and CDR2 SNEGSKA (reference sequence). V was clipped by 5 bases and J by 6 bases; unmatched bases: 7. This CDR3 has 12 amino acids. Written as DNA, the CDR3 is TGCAGTGCTCTTGGACTAGTAGGCGAGCAGTACTTC. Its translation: CSALGLVGEQYF.

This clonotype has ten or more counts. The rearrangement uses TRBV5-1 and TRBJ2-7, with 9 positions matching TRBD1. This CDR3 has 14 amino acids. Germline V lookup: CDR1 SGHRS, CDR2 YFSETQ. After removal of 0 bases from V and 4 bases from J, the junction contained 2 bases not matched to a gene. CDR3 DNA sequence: TGCGCCAGCAGCTTGGACAGGGGGCTGTACGAGCAGTACTTC. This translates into CASSLDRGLYEQYF.

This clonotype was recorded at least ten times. CDR3 region: CASSLDGGRSDTQYF. The CDR3 DNA is TGTGCCAGCAGCTTAGACGGGGGGCGTTCGGATACGCAGTATTTT. This chain connects TRBV7-8 to TRBJ2-3; TRBD2 is a possible D gene (7 bases). Trimming took 1 base from V and 6 from J, leaving 14 bases between them. The CDR3 sequence is 15 residues long. From germline, CDR1 is SGHVS and CDR2 FQNEAQ.

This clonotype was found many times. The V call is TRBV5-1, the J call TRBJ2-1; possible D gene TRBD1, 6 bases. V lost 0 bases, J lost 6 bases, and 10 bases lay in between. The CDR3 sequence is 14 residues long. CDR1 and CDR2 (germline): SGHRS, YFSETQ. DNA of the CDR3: TGCGCCAGCAGCTTGGCCCTACAGGGCAATGAGCAGTTCTTC. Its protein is CASSLALQGNEQFF.

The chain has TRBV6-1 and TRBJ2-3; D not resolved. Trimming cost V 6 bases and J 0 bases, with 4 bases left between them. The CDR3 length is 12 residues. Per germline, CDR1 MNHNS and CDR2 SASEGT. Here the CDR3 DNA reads TGTGCCAGCAGGGACAGCACAGATACGCAGTATTTT. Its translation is CASRDSTDTQYF.

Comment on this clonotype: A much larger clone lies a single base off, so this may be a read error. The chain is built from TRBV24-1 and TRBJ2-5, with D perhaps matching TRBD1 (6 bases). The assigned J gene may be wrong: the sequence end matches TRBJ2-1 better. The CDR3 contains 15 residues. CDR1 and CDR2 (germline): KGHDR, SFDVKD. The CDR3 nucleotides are TGTGCCACCAGTGATTTTGGCCCGGACAGAGAGACCCAGTTCTTC. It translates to CATSDFGPDRETQFF.

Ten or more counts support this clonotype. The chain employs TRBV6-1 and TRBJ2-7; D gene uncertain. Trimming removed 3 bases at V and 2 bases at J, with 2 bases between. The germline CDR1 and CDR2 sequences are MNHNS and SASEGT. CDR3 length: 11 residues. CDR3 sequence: CASSDPYEQYF. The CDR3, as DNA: TGTGCCAGCAGTGACCCCTACGAGCAGTACTTC.

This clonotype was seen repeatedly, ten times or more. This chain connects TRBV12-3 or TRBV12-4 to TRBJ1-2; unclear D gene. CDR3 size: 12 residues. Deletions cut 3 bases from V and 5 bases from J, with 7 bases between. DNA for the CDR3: TGTGCCAGCAGTTTGGTACAGTATGGCTACACCTTC. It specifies CASSLVQYGYTF.

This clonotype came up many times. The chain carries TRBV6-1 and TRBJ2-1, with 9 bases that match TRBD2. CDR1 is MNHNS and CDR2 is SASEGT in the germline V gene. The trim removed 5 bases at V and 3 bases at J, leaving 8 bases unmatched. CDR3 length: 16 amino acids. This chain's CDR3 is CASSRLAEKLYNEQFF. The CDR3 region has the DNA TGTGCCAGCAGTAGACTAGCGGAGAAACTCTACAATGAGCAGTTCTTC.

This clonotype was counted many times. The DNA for the CDR3 is TGTGCCAGCAGCTTATATCCCGAGACTAGCGGGAGCGATGAGCAGTTCTTC. As protein: CASSLYPETSGSDEQFF. The rearrangement joins TRBV11-1 to TRBJ2-1; 12 nucleotides align to TRBD2. The germline V gene has CDR1 SGHAT and CDR2 FQDESV (reference sequence). The CDR3 has 17 residues. The V and J ends lost 2 bases and 8 bases, in that order; junction bases with no gene match: 10.

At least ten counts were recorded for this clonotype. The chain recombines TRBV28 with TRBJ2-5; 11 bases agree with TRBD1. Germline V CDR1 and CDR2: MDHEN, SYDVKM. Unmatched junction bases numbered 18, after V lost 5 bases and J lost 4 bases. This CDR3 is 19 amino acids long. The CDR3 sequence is CASSTGQGARRGPRETQYF. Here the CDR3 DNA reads TGTGCCAGCAGTACAGGACAGGGGGCTAGGAGGGGTCCACGAGAGACCCAGTACTTC.

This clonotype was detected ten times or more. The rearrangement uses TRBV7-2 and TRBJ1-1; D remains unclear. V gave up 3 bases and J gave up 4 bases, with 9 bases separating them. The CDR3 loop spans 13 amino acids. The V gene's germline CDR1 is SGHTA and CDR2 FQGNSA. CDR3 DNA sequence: TGTGCCAGCAGCTTTTCGGGTTCCACTGAAGCTTTCTTT. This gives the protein CASSFSGSTEAFF.

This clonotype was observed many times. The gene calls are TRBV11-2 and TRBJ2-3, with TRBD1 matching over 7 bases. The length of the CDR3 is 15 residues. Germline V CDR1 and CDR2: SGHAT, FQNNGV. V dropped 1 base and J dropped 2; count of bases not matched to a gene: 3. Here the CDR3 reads CASSLADRVTDTQYF. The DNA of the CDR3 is TGTGCCAGCAGCTTAGCCGACAGGGTCACAGATACGCAGTATTTT.

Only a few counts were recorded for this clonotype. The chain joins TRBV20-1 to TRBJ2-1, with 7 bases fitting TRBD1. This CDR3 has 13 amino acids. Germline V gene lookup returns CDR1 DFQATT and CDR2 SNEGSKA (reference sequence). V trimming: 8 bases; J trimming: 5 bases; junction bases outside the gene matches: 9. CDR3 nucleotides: TGCAGTCGAACAGGGGATACAAACAATGAGCAGTTCTTC. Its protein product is CSRTGDTNNEQFF.